This T cell receptor (beta chain) was captured by sequencing in a study of T-cell memory formation after mild COVID-19. Overall study findings and caveats: Cross-reactive memory seemingly joined, as some responding clones were found in pre-infection memory.

The V gene end was trimmed by 1 base and the J gene end by 5 bases; junction bases not matched to a gene: 3. CDR1 is SGHKS, CDR2 YYEKEE, per germline (reference sequence). The CDR3 sequence is 13 residues long. TCRdb passed the 5' RACE reads through MiXCR, listing each CDR3 protein once. Of about 290,000 distinct CDR3 sequences in the sample, around a sixth were seen once. Notes on this clonotype: The antigen is not known.

The sample was PBMCs or a T cell subset sorted from them (not recorded which). This clonotype was sampled from a man between 18 and 35 years old who had mild COVID-19 (a few samples of this study predate the infection). Cell type and time point are not known. The chain carries TRBV5-5 and TRBJ2-7; 7 nucleotides match TRBD2. The CDR3 DNA sequence: TGTGCCAGCAGCTTGTTACGGGGGGACGAGCAGTACGTC. Encoded protein: CASSLLRGDEQYV.